The 11 T cell receptor beta chains presented below share a single source sample, sequenced in a study of post-analysis software for immune sequencing data. Unique molecular identifiers featured in each of the TCR beta cDNA libraries. One entry per CDR3 protein, called by TCRdb with MiXCR from the PCR reads. The data show about 460,000 distinct CDR3 sequences, with nearly 45% seen just once and 9.5% to 13% held by the top ten. Whole-study results and caveats: With TRBV5-6, TRBV5-1 and TRBV20-1 included, 4 to 6 TRBV segments were more frequent in patients than in controls.

For these TCRs, the target antigens are not known. The sample taken for sequencing was blood. The origin of the receptors is a girl aged 10 to 17 with multiple sclerosis.

The V call is TRBV25-1, the J call TRBJ1-1; 7 bases are shared with TRBD1. The V and J ends lost 4 bases and 0 bases, in that order; junction bases with no gene match: 11. The CDR3 totals 17 residues. Germline V CDR1 and CDR2: MGHDK, SYGVNS. The CDR3 is CASSGPGTAHMNTEAFF. The DNA of the CDR3 is TGTGCCAGCAGTGGGCCTGGGACAGCACATATGAACACTGAAGCTTTCTTT.

Concerning this clonotype: One junction end disagrees with the germline gene, perhaps due to a read error. This chain uses TRBV20-1 with TRBJ1-1; 10 nucleotides line up with TRBD1. The CDR3 is 16 amino acids. Germline assignment: CDR1 DFQATT and CDR2 SNEGSKA (reference sequence). The CDR3 protein is CSPSGTGDSMNTETFF. CDR3 DNA sequence: TGCAGTCCTTCCGGGACAGGGGATTCCATGAACACTGAAACTTTCTTT.

V usage is TRBV4-1 and J usage is TRBJ1-2; tentatively, D is TRBD1 (5 bases). Trimming removed 1 base from V and 6 bases from J, with 12 bases in between. Per the germline V gene, CDR1 is MGHRA and CDR2 is YSYEKL. The CDR3 contains 14 residues. The CDR3 bases are TGCGCCAGCAGCCAAGGGGGCAGGGATGATGGCTACACCTTC. This encodes CASSQGGRDDGYTF.

This clonotype appeared a few times. The chain couples TRBV5-1 to TRBJ2-5, with 7 bases fitting TRBD2. V lost 2 bases to trimming and J lost 3 bases; unmatched junction nucleotides: 13. The CDR3 is 17 amino acids. In germline, CDR1 is SGHRS, CDR2 YFSETQ. Written as DNA, the CDR3 is TGCGCCAGCAGCTTAGGGTGGGCGGGACTATACGAAGAGACCCAGTACTTC. Its translation is CASSLGWAGLYEETQYF.

This chain connects TRBV27 to TRBJ2-3; D is unclear. The CDR3 contains 13 residues. Germline-derived CDR1 and CDR2 are MNHEY and SMNVEV (reference sequence). Trimming left V 0 bases short and J 14 bases short, with 15 bases between. The CDR3 DNA is TGTGCCAGCAGTTTATCGACCCAGCGCCCGGGGTATTTT. It encodes CASSLSTQRPGYF.

This chain connects TRBV10-3 to TRBJ2-5; D is uncertain. The CDR3 runs to 13 residues. CDR1 and CDR2 (germline): ENHRY, SYGVKD. Trimming took off 3 bases at V and 1 base at J, with 6 bases between the two ends. CDR3 DNA: TGTGCCATCAGTGAAGGCGTCCAAGAGACCCAGTACTTC. It yields the protein CAISEGVQETQYF.

The gene calls are TRBV12-3 or TRBV12-4 and TRBJ2-1; 7 positions match TRBD1. CDR3 size: 16 residues. The junction had 10 bases not matched to a gene; V was cut back by 6 bases and J by 2 bases. The CDR3 is CASSPQGSWAYNEQFF. CDR3 coding DNA: TGTGCCAGCAGCCCACAGGGGTCATGGGCCTACAATGAGCAGTTCTTC.

The chain couples TRBV6-6 to TRBJ1-2, with D possibly TRBD1 on 6 matching bases. From germline, CDR1 is MNHNY and CDR2 SVGAGI (reference sequence). The V and J ends lost 6 bases and 3 bases respectively, with 14 bases between them. The CDR3 runs 14 residues. CDR3 residues: CASSIDRPDYGYTF. The CDR3, as DNA: TGTGCCAGCAGCATAGACAGGCCTGACTATGGCTACACCTTC.

The rearrangement links TRBV6-5 to TRBJ2-1; no reliable D call. Looked up from germline, CDR1 is MNHEY and CDR2 is SVGAGI. CDR3 size: 12 residues. Deletions cut 2 bases from V and 6 bases from J, with 5 bases between. DNA of the CDR3: TGTGCCAGCAGTTACCTCGGCAATGAGCAGTTCTTC. The encoded protein is CASSYLGNEQFF.

There are a few counts of this clonotype. CDR3 residues: CASSTEKGYNEQFF. The CDR3 nucleotides are TGTGCCAGCAGCACGGAGAAGGGTTACAATGAGCAGTTCTTC. The V and J genes are TRBV6-6 and TRBJ2-1, with no clear D. V lost 6 bases, J lost 4 bases, and 13 bases lay in between. The germline V gene encodes CDR1 MNHNY and CDR2 SVGAGI (reference sequence). This CDR3 has 14 amino acids.

V and J are TRBV9 and TRBJ2-6; unclear D gene. This CDR3 spans 13 amino acids. V was trimmed by 3 bases and J by 0 bases, leaving 1 base between them. Germline V gene lookup returns CDR1 SGDLS and CDR2 YYNGEE. The CDR3 is CASSDSGANVLTF. DNA for the CDR3: TGTGCCAGCAGCGACTCTGGGGCCAACGTCCTGACTTTC. The full variable domain, in which reference TRBV9 and TRBJ2-6 provide the parts outside the CDR3, is DSGVTQTPKHLITATGQRVTLRCSPRSGDLSVYWYQQSLDQGLQFLIQYYNGEERAKGNILERFSAQQFPDLHSELNLSSLELGDSALYFCASSDSGANVLTFGAGSRLTVL.